This T cell receptor beta chain comes out of a study of identical twins. This clonotype has only a few counts. The antigen is unknown. Template switching added a universal primer binding site, and final cDNA carried unique molecular identifiers. TCRdb fed the 5' RACE reads into MiXCR, producing one record per CDR3 protein. The sample includes 400,000 to 500,000 distinct CDR3 sequences, roughly an eighth seen only once; the top ten take approximately 0.9%. Study observations and caveats: Low generation-probability sequences were in excess among twin-shared out-of-frame alpha sequences. Compared with models, monozygotic twins showed more out-of-frame TCR alpha sharing.

This sample was also put to use in a study of yellow fever vaccine responses in identical twins. From that second work: Reportedly, twins' vaccine T cell responses looked partly convergent and partly personalized.

The TCR originated in a woman between 18 and 30 years old in good health. Sequencing used CD4+ T cells sorted from blood.

CDR3 protein: CASSFADRGTNEKLFF. The CDR3 nucleotides are TGTGCCAGCAGCTTCGCGGACAGAGGAACTAATGAAAAACTGTTTTTT. The genes are TRBV5-6 and TRBJ1-4, with D maybe TRBD1 (6 bases). Trimming removed 2 bases from V and 1 base from J, with 12 bases in between. Germline CDR1 SGHDT, CDR2 YYEEEE. There are 16 residues in the CDR3.